This is a list of T cell receptor beta chains from one sample in a study of T cells in Graves' hyperthyroidism and ophthalmopathy. TCRdb re-analysed the multiplex PCR reads in MiXCR, keeping a single row per CDR3 protein. The sample yields 340,000 or so distinct CDR3 sequences, roughly 17% seen once. The sequenced sample was blood. These receptors all come from a man younger than 40 with Graves' hyperthyroidism. CDR3s include the opening cysteine and the closing phenylalanine or tryptophan. For some rows the clone size is stated as once, few or many, or as a class when expanded; others skip it.

v_call clone_size cdr3_aa
TRBV29-1 few CSGGRTGGFTEAFF
TRBV12-3/TRBV12-4 . CASSFGSYTEAFF
TRBV7-2 many CASSRERGPYEQYF
TRBV7-9 many CASSSQGTQYF
TRBV20-1 many CSARRMGQALPAQYF
TRBV2 . CASSGSGGSSYNEQFF
TRBV10-3 . CAISEVGTSGRDTQYF
TRBV29-1 . CSVVDNSNYGYTF
TRBV27 many CASSWVWAHRTDTQYF
TRBV4-2 . CASSQLLASGELFF
TRBV20-1 . CSVGTEETQYF
TRBV6-5 many CASSYEVGRGYGELFF
TRBV11-3 many CASSLDGRRGSKGYTF
TRBV20-1 few CSASLEGFMGYGYTF
TRBV28 few CASSSHDRARGYGYTF
TRBV4-2 few CASSQDLAGGVNEQFF
TRBV24-1 few CATGRQNTGELFF
TRBV10-1 . CASSEVTGHTDTQYF
TRBV20-1 few CSARDPNDRGGYTF
TRBV28 many CASIGQGYEQYF
TRBV9 many CASSPLQGFTEAFF
TRBV11-2 many CASSSLQGASYGYTF
TRBV12-3/TRBV12-4 . CASSLGGRARYEQYF
TRBV27 . CASSLSQGASEKLFF
TRBV6-1 . CASSAGTENQPQHF
TRBV30 many CAWSTRDTSYNEQFF
TRBV18 . CASSPREGRNEKLFF
TRBV27 . CASSFRGREQYF
TRBV30 . CACATGANVLTF
TRBV29-1 . CSVEDRSGTSTDTQYF
TRBV10-3 few CAISEGMTAEEKLFF
TRBV30 many CAWSVSGGLGDTQYF
TRBV25-1 many CASSGTGVGTDTQYF
TRBV13 many CASSTGTVYGYTF
TRBV24-1 few CATSAATGQETQYF
TRBV19 many CASSMGPIHTEAFF
TRBV20-1 many CSAPRAGGPDEQFF
TRBV5-1 . CASSVRGRTGTGELFF